The subject of this entry is one TCR beta chain. This sample was included in a study of PD-1 blockade in classical Hodgkin lymphoma. Only in-frame clones appear in the TCRdb table, and some are missing; sequencing was by immunoSEQ multiplex PCR. This table has fewer than 15,000 clones, about 91% appearing once. Each of the patients experienced relapse following autologous stem cell transplantation, and their brentuximab vedotin exposure differed. Germline trimming cut 6 bases from V and 6 bases from J; bases unmatched to any gene: 7. In germline, CDR1 is MNHNY, CDR2 SVGAGI (reference sequence). The length of the CDR3 is 15 residues.

This TCR was sampled from a human donor with classical Hodgkin lymphoma. The chain has TRBV6-6 and TRBJ1-3, with 11 bases identical to TRBD1. Sample: peripheral blood mononuclear cells (PBMCs), taken at baseline. In nucleotides, the CDR3 is TGTGCCAGCAGGGCTGGACAGGGGGCAAAAAACACCATATATTTT. Residues: CASRAGQGAKNTIYF.